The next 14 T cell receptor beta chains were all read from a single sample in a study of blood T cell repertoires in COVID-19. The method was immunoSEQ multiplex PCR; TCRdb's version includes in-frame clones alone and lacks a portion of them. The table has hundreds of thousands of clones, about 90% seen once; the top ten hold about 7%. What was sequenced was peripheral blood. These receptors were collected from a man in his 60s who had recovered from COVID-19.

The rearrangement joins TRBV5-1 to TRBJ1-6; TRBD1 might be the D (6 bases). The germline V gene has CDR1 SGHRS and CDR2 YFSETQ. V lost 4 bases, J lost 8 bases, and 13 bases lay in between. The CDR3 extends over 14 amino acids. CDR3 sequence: CASSAGGRDSPLHF. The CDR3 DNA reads TGCGCCAGCAGCGCCGGGGGGCGCGATTCACCCCTCCACTTT.

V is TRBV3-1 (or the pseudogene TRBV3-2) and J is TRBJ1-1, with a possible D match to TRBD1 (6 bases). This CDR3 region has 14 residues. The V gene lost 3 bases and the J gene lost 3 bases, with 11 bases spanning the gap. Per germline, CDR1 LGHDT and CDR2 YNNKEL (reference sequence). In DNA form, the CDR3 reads TGTGCCAGCAGCCAGGCACCAGGGGACACTGAAGCTTTCTTT. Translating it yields CASSQAPGDTEAFF.

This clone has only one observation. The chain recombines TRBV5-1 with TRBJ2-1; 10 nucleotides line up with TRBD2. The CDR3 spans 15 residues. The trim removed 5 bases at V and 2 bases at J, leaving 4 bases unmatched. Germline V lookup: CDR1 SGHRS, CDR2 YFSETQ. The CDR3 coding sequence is TGCGCCAGCAGTCGAGGACTAGCGGCCTACAATGAGCAGTTCTTC. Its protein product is CASSRGLAAYNEQFF.

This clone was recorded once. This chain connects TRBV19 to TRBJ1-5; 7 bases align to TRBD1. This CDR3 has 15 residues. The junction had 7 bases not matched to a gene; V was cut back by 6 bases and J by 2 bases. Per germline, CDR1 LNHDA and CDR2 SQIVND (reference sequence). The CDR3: CASRPQGWGNQPQHF. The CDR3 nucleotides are TGTGCCAGTAGACCACAGGGGTGGGGCAATCAGCCCCAGCATTTT.

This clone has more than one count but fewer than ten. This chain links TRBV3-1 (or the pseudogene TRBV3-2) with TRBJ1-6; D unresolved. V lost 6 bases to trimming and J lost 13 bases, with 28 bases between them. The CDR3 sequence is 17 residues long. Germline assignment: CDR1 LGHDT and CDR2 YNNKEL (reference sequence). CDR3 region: CASSPPSPDQARVPLHF. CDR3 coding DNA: TGTGCCAGCAGTCCACCATCACCCGATCAAGCTCGCGTCCCCCTCCACTTT.

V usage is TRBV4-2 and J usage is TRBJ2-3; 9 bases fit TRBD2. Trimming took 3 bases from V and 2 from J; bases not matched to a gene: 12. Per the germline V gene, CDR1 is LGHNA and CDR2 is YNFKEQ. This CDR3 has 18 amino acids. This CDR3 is CASSHLPAGGEDTDTQYF. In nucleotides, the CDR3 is TGTGCCAGCAGCCATCTCCCAGCGGGGGGCGAAGACACAGATACGCAGTATTTT.

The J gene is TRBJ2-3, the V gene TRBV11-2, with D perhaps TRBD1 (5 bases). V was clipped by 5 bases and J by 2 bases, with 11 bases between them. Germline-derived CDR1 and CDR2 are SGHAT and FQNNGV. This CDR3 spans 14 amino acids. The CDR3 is CASSLDSPTDTQYF. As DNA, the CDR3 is TGTGCCAGCAGCCTCGACAGCCCCACAGATACGCAGTATTTT.

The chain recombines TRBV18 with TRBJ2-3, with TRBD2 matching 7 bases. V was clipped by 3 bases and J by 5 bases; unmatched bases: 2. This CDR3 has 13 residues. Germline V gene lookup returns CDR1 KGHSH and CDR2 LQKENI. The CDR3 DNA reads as TGTGCCAGCTCACCCCTAGCGGAAGATACGCAGTATTTT. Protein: CASSPLAEDTQYF.

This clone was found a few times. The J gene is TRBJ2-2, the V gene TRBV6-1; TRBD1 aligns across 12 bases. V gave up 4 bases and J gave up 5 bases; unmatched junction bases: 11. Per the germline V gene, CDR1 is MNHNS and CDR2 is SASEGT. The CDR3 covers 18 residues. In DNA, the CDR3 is TGTGCCAGCAGTGCAATTTGGGACAGGGGGCAGGGTACCGGGGAGCTGTTTTTT. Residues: CASSAIWDRGQGTGELFF.

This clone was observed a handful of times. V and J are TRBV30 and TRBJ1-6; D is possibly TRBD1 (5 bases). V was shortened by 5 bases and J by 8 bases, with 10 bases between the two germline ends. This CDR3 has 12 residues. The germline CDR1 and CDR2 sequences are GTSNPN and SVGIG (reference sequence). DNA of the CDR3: TGTGCCTGGGCCAGACAGTATTCACCCCTCCACTTT. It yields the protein CAWARQYSPLHF.

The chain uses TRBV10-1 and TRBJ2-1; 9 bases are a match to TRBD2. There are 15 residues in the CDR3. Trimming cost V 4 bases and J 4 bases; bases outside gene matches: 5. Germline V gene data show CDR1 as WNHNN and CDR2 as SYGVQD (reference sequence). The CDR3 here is CASSASLAGYNEQFF. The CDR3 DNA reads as TGCGCCAGCAGTGCTTCACTAGCGGGTTACAATGAGCAGTTCTTC.

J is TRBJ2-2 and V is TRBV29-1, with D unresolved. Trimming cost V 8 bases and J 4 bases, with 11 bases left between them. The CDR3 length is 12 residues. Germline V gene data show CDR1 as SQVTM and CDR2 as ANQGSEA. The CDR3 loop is CSFYLSTGELFF. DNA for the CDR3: TGCAGCTTCTACCTGAGCACCGGGGAGCTGTTTTTT.

As DNA, the CDR3 is TGCGCGTCCCGGCGGGGGGCTGAGGACACTGAAGCTTTCTTT. Protein sequence: CASRRGAEDTEAFF. V usage is TRBV5-1 and J usage is TRBJ1-1; D might be TRBD1 (6 bases). The CDR3 runs to 14 residues. Germline V gene sequence: CDR1 SGHRS, CDR2 YFSETQ.

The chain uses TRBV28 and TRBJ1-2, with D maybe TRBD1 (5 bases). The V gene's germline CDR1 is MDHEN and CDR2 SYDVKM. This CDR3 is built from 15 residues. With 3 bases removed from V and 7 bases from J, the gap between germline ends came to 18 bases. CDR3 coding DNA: TGTGCCAGCAGTTTGAGGCAGGGTAAGGGGTTTGGCTACACCTTC. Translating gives CASSLRQGKGFGYTF.